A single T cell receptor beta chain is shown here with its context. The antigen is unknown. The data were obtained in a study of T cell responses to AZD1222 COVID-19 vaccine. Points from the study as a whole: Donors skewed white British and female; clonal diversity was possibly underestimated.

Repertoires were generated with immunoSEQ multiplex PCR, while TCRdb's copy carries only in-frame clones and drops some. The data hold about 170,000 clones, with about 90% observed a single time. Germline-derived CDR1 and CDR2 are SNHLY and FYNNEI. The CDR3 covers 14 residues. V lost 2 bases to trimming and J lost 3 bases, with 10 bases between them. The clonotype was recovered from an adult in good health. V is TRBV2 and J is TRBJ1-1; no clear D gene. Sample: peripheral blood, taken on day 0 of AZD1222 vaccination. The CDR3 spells CASSEPGMDTEAFF. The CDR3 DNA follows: TGTGCCAGCAGTGAACCGGGCATGGACACTGAAGCTTTCTTT.